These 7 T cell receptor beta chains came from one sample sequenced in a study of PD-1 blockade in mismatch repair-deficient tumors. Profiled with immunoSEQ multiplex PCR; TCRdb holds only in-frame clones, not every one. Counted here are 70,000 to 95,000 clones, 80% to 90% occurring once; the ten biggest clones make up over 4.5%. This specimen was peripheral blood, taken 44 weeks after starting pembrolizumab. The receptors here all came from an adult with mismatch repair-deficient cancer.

CDR3 sequence reads: CASSSTTSSYNEQFF. The CDR3 nucleotides are TGTGCCAGCAGTTCGACTACCTCCTCCTACAATGAGCAGTTCTTC. The V call is TRBV28, the J call TRBJ2-1, with D perhaps TRBD2 (5 bases). The CDR3 runs to 15 residues. V was cut by 4 bases and J by 0 bases, with 10 bases left in between. Germline V CDR1 and CDR2: MDHEN, SYDVKM.

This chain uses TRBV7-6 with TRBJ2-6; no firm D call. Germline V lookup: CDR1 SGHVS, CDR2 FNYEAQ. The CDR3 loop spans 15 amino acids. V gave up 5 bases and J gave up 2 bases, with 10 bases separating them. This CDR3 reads CASSPQPAGANVLTF. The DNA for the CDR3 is TGTGCCAGCAGCCCTCAGCCTGCTGGGGCCAACGTCCTGACTTTC.

For the CDR3, the DNA is TGTGCCAGCAGCAGAACATACAGGGTTGACACTGAAGCTTTCTTT. Translated, it gives CASSRTYRVDTEAFF. The gene calls are TRBV7-2 and TRBJ1-1; the D gene is possibly TRBD1 (6 bases). The CDR3 contains 15 residues. Looked up from germline, CDR1 is SGHTA and CDR2 is FQGNSA. V was cut by 5 bases and J by 3 bases, with 16 bases left in between. The full variable domain, with the rest looked up from reference TRBV7-2 and TRBJ1-1, is GAGVSQSPSNKVTEKGKDVELRCDPISGHTALYWYRQSLGQGLEFLIYFQGNSAPDKSGLPSDRFSAERTGGSVSTLTIQRTQQEDSAVYLCASSRTYRVDTEAFFGQGTRLTVV.

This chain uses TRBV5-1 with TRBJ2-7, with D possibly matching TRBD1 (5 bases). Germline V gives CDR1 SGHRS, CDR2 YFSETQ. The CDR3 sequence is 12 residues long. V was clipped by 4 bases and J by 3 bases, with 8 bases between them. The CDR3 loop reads CASSQTVYEQYF. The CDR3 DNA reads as TGCGCCAGCAGCCAGACAGTCTACGAGCAGTACTTC. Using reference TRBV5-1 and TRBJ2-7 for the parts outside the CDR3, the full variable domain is KAGVTQTPRYLIKTRGQQVTLSCSPISGHRSVSWYQQTPGQGLQFLFEYFSETQRNKGNFPGRFSGRQFSNSRSEMNVSTLELGDSALYLCASSQTVYEQYFGPGTRLTVT.

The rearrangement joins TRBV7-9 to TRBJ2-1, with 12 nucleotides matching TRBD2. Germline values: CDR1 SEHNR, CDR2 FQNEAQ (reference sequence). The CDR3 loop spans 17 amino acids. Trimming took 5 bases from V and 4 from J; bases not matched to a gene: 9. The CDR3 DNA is TGTGCCAGCAGCCATCGACTAGCGGGAGCGGGGTACAATGAGCAGTTCTTC. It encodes CASSHRLAGAGYNEQFF.

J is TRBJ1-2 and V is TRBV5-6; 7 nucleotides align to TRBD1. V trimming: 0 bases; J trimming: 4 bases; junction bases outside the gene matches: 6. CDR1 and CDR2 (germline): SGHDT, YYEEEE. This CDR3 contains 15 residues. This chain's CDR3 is CASSLAGGGGYGYTF. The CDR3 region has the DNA TGTGCCAGCAGCTTGGCAGGGGGAGGAGGCTATGGCTACACCTTC.

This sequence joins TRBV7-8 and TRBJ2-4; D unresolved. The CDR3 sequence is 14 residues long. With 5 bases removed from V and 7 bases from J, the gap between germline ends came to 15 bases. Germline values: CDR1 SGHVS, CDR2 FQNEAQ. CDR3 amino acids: CASSVVETGNIQYF. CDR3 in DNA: TGTGCCAGCAGCGTCGTTGAGACTGGGAACATTCAGTACTTC.